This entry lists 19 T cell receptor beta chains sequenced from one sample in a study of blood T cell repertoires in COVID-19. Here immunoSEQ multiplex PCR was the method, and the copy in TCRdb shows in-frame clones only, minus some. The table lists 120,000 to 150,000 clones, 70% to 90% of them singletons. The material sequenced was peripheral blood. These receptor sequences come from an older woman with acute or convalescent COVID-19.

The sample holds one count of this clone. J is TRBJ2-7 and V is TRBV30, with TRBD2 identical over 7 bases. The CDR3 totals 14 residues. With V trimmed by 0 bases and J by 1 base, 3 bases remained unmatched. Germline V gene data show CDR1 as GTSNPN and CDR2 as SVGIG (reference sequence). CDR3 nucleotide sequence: TGTGCCTGGAGTGTAGGACTAGGTTCCTACGAGCAGTACTTC. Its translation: CAWSVGLGSYEQYF.

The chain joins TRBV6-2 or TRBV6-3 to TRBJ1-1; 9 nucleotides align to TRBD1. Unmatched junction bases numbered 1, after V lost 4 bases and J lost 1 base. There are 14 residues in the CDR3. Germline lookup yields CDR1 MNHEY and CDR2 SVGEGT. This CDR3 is CASSWGQGNTEAFF. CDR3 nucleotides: TGTGCCAGCAGTTGGGGACAGGGGAACACTGAAGCTTTCTTT.

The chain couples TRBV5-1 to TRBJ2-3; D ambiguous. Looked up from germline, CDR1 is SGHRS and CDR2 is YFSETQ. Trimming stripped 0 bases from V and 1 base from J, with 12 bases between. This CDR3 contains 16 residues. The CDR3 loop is CASSLEVSMGTDTQYF. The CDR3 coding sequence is TGCGCCAGCAGCTTGGAGGTTAGCATGGGCACAGATACGCAGTATTTT.

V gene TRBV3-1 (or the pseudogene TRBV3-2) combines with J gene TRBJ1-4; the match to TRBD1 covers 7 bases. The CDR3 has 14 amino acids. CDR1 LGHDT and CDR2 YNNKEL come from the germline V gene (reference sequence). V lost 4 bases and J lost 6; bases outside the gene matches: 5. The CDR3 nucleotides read TGTGCCAGCAGCCGACAGGGCGGGGATGAAAAACTGTTTTTT. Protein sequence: CASSRQGGDEKLFF.

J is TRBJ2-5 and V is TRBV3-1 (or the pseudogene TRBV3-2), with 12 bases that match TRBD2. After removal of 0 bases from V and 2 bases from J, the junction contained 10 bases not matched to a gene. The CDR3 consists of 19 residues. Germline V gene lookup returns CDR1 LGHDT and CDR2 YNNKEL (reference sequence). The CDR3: CASSQDFRLAGGVQETQYF. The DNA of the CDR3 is TGTGCCAGCAGCCAAGATTTTAGGCTAGCGGGAGGGGTACAAGAGACCCAGTACTTC.

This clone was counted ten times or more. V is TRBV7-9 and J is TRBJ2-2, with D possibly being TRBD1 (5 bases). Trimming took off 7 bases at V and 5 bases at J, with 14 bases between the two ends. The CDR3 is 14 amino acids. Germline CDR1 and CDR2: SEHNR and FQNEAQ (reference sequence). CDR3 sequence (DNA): TGTGCCAGCATCCCCTTACCAGGGACCGGGGAGCTGTTTTTT. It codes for CASIPLPGTGELFF. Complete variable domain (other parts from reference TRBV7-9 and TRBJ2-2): DTGVSQNPRHKITKRGQNVTFRCDPISEHNRLYWYRQTLGQGPEFLTYFQNEAQLEKSRLLSDRFSAERPKGSFSTLEIQRTEQGDSAMYLCASIPLPGTGELFFGEGSRLTVL.

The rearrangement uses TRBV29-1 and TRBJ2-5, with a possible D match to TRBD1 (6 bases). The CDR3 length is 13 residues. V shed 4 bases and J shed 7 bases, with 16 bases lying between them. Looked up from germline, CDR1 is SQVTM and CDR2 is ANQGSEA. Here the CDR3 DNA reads TGCAGCGTTGGGGACAAGGAGGATTTGACCCAGTACTTC. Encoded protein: CSVGDKEDLTQYF.

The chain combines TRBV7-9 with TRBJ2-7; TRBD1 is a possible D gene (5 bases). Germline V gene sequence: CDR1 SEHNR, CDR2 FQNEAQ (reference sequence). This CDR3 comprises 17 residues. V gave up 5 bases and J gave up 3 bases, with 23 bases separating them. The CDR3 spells CASSGSTVTFSLYEQYF. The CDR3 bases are TGTGCCAGCAGCGGCTCGACAGTTACCTTTTCTCTCTACGAGCAGTACTTC. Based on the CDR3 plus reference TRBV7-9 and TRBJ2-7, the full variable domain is DTGVSQNPRHKITKRGQNVTFRCDPISEHNRLYWYRQTLGQGPEFLTYFQNEAQLEKSRLLSDRFSAERPKGSFSTLEIQRTEQGDSAMYLCASSGSTVTFSLYEQYFGPGTRLTVT.

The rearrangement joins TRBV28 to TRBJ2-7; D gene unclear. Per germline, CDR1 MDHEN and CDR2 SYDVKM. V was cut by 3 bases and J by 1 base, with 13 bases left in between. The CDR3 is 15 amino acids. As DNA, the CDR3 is TGTGCCAGCAGTTTTGAAGCTCCAGGATCCTACGAGCAGTACTTC. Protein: CASSFEAPGSYEQYF.

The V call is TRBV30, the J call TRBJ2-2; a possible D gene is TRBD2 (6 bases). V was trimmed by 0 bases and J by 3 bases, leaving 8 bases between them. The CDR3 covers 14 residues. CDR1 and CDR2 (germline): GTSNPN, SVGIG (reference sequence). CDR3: CAWSVAGYTGELFF. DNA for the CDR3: TGTGCCTGGAGTGTAGCGGGTTACACCGGGGAGCTGTTTTTT.

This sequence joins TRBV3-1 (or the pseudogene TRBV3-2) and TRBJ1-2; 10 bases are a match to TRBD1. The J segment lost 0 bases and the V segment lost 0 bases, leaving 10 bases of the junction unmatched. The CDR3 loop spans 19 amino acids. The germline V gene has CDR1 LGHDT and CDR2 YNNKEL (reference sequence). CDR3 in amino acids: CASSQEIGTGASANYGYTF. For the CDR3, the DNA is TGTGCCAGCAGCCAAGAAATCGGGACAGGGGCCTCAGCTAACTATGGCTACACCTTC.

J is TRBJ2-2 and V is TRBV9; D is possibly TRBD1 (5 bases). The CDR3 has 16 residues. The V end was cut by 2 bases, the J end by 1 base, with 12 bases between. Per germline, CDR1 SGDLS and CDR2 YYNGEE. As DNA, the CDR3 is TGTGCCAGCAGCGTCTTTGACAGAGTGAACACCGGGGAGCTGTTTTTT. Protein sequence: CASSVFDRVNTGELFF.

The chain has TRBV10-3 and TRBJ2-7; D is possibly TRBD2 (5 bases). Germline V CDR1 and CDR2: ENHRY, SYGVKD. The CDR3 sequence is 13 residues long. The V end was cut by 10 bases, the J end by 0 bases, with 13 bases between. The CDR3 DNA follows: TGTGCCACCGCGGTTGGGAGCTCCTACGAGCAGTACTTC. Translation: CATAVGSSYEQYF.

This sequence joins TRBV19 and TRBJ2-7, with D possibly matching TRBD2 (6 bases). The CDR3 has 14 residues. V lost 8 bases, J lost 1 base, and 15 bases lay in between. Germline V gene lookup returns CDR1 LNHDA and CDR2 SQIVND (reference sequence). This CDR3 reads CASSWGGESYEQYF. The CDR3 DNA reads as TGTGCCAGTTCCTGGGGAGGAGAATCCTACGAGCAGTACTTC. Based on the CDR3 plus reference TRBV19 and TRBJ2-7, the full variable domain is DGGITQSPKYLFRKEGQNVTLSCEQNLNHDAMYWYRQDPGQGLRLIYYSQIVNDFQKGDIAEGYSVSREKKESFPLTVTSAQKNPTAFYLCASSWGGESYEQYFGPGTRLTVT.

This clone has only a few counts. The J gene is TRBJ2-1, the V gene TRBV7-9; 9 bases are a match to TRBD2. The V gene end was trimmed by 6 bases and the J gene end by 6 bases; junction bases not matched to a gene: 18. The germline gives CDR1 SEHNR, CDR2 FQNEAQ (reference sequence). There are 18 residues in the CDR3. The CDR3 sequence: CASSLPYRLAGVRNEQFF. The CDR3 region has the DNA TGTGCCAGCAGTCTCCCCTACCGCTTAGCGGGGGTTCGCAATGAGCAGTTCTTC.

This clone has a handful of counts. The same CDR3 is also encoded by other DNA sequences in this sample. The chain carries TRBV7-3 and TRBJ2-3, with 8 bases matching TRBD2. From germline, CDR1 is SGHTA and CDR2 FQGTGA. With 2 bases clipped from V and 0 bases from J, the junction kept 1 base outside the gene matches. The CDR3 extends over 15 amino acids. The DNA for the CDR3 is TGTGCCAGCAGCTTAGCGGGGGGCAGCACAGATACGCAGTATTTT. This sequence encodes CASSLAGGSTDTQYF.

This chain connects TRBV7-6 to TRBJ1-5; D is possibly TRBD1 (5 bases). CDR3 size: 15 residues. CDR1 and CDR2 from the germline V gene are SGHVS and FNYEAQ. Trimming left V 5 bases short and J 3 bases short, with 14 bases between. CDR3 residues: CASSPTDLNNQPQHF. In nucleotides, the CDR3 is TGTGCCAGCAGCCCGACAGACTTAAACAATCAGCCCCAGCATTTT.

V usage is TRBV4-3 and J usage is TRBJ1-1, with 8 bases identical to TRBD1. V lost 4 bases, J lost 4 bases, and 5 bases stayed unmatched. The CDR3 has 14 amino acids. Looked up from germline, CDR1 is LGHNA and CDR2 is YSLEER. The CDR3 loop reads CASSRDRGVTEAFF. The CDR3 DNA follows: TGCGCCAGCAGCCGTGACAGGGGTGTCACTGAAGCTTTCTTT.

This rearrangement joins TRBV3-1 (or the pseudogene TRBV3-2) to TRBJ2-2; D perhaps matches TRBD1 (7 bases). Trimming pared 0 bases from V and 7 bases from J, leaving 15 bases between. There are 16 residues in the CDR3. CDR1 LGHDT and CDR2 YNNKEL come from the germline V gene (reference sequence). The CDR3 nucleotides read TGTGCCAGCAGCCAAGATCCAGGGGGGTTAGTCGGGGAGCTGTTTTTT. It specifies CASSQDPGGLVGELFF.